Presented here are 12 T cell receptor beta chains from one specimen sequenced in a study of cytomegalovirus exposure and HLA in healthy donors. The PCR contained 60 Vbeta and 13 Jbeta primers. Measured with immunoSEQ multiplex PCR; TCRdb has only the in-frame clones, and not every one. The table lists approximately 80,000 clones, about four fifths of them singletons. Material: PBMCs. The origin of the receptors is a man aged 55 to 70 in good health and CMV-seronegative.

The V call is TRBV13, the J call TRBJ1-2; 7 nucleotides match TRBD1. J gave up 7 bases and V 4 bases, and 9 bases lay outside the gene matches. The CDR3 extends over 14 amino acids. Germline V gene data show CDR1 as PRHDT and CDR2 as FYEKMQ (reference sequence). The CDR3 region is CASSSPTGSVGYTF. The CDR3 DNA reads as TGTGCCAGCAGCTCCCCGACAGGGTCGGTTGGCTACACCTTC.

This clone was observed a handful of times. V is TRBV15 and J is TRBJ2-3; 10 bases line up with TRBD2. This CDR3 has 15 residues. CDR1 and CDR2 (germline): LNHNV, YYDKDF (reference sequence). With 7 bases clipped from V and 1 base from J, the junction kept 5 bases outside the gene matches. For the CDR3, the DNA is TGTGCCACCACCGAGCTAGCGGGGGGCACAGATACGCAGTATTTT. Its protein product is CATTELAGGTDTQYF.

This clone appeared a single time. The rearrangement links TRBV5-1 to TRBJ1-5; 7 nucleotides agree with TRBD1. The J segment lost 1 base and the V segment lost 0 bases, leaving 1 base of the junction unmatched. This CDR3 region has 15 residues. CDR1 and CDR2 from the germline V gene are SGHRS and YFSETQ. The CDR3 loop reads CASSLETGSNQPQHF. The CDR3 coding sequence is TGCGCCAGCAGCTTGGAGACAGGGAGCAATCAGCCCCAGCATTTT.

CDR3 protein: CAWSVPITGEGSPLHF. In DNA, the CDR3 is TGTGCCTGGAGTGTACCCATCACAGGGGAAGGTTCACCCCTCCACTTT. The V and J genes are TRBV30 and TRBJ1-6, with 7 bases aligning to TRBD1. Losses at the gene ends were 0 bases for V and 9 bases for J; bases not matched to a gene: 11. The germline V gene encodes CDR1 GTSNPN and CDR2 SVGIG (reference sequence). The CDR3 covers 16 residues.

CDR3 bases: TGCGCCAGCAGTGAGTCCACCCTTAGTGGCACAGATACGCAGTATTTT. Protein product: CASSESTLSGTDTQYF. The chain recombines TRBV10-1 with TRBJ2-3; D uncertain. This CDR3 has 16 amino acids. The germline V and J ends were trimmed by 0 bases and 1 base, with 11 bases remaining between them. The germline V gene encodes CDR1 WNHNN and CDR2 SYGVQD (reference sequence).

The rearrangement links TRBV29-1 to TRBJ1-2; the D is unclear. The CDR3 totals 13 residues. Germline V lookup: CDR1 SQVTM, CDR2 ANQGSEA. V shed 7 bases and J shed 0 bases, with 12 bases lying between them. CDR3 sequence: CSARLGANYGYTF. The CDR3 nucleotides read TGCAGCGCCCGACTGGGAGCTAACTATGGCTACACCTTC.

The sample holds a few counts of this clone. J is TRBJ2-7 and V is TRBV6-5; TRBD1 aligns across 9 bases. J lost 0 bases, V lost 6 bases, and 6 bases had no gene match. Germline CDR1 MNHEY, CDR2 SVGAGI. The length of the CDR3 is 15 residues. The CDR3 protein is CASRATGGLSYEQYF. The CDR3 DNA reads as TGTGCCAGCAGGGCCACAGGGGGCCTCTCCTACGAGCAGTACTTC.

There are a few counts of this clone. This chain joins TRBV11-2 and TRBJ2-3; D is perhaps TRBD2 (5 bases). CDR1 and CDR2 from the germline V gene are SGHAT and FQNNGV. V dropped 5 bases and J dropped 3 bases, with 15 bases sitting between them. The CDR3 runs to 15 residues. Written as DNA, the CDR3 is TGTGCCAGCAGCCAATGGACTTCGCGGACAGATACGCAGTATTTT. Its translation is CASSQWTSRTDTQYF.

This chain joins TRBV11-3 and TRBJ2-7; 8 bases match TRBD2. The CDR3 is made up of 13 amino acids. The germline V gene has CDR1 SGHNT and CDR2 YENEEA. The V segment lost 10 bases and the J segment 7 bases; nucleotides outside the gene matches: 12. CDR3: CANYPLAGGEQYF. CDR3 DNA sequence: TGTGCCAACTACCCGCTAGCGGGTGGGGAGCAGTACTTC.

The chain is built from TRBV19 and TRBJ1-1; TRBD1 matches at 12 bases. The CDR3 loop spans 17 amino acids. The J segment lost 7 bases and the V segment lost 6 bases, leaving 15 bases of the junction unmatched. Germline CDR1 LNHDA, CDR2 SQIVND (reference sequence). The CDR3 DNA sequence: TGTGCCAGTAGGCGATTCCGGGACAGGGGGCCTAGGAATGAAGCTTTCTTT. Translation gives CASRRFRDRGPRNEAFF.

The sample holds a few counts of this clone. The V call is TRBV5-6, the J call TRBJ1-4; 9 nucleotides match TRBD1. After removal of 4 bases from V and 8 bases from J, the junction contained 15 bases not matched to a gene. The germline gives CDR1 SGHDT, CDR2 YYEEEE. CDR3 length: 17 residues. In DNA form, the CDR3 reads TGTGCCAGCAGCCCCGGACAGGGGACGCCCGGCCTCGAAAAACTGTTTTTT. This sequence encodes CASSPGQGTPGLEKLFF.

The rearrangement uses TRBV2 and TRBJ2-2; TRBD2 matches 8 bases. J lost 5 bases, V lost 5 bases, and 10 bases had no gene match. The CDR3 covers 16 residues. Germline CDR1 SNHLY, CDR2 FYNNEI. The DNA for the CDR3 is TGTGCCAGCAGTCCCTACGGGGGGGGCGAAACCGGGGAGCTGTTTTTT. The encoded protein is CASSPYGGGETGELFF.